The 22 T cell receptor beta chains reported below all come from one sample, sequenced in a study of T cell changes during pregnancy in multiple sclerosis. Some clones are missing from TCRdb's copy, which holds only in-frame ones; the method was immunoSEQ multiplex PCR. The data contain 70,000 to 75,000 clones, roughly 89% of them singletons. The sample in question was peripheral blood, obtained in the second trimester of pregnancy. The receptors originated from a female donor with multiple sclerosis, enrolled in a pregnancy study.

The V call is TRBV5-4, the J call TRBJ2-2; 14 nucleotides align to TRBD2. The CDR3 runs 18 residues. Germline loops: CDR1 SGHNT, CDR2 YYREEE (reference sequence). With V trimmed by 4 bases and J by 4 bases, 9 bases remained unmatched. The CDR3 protein is CASSGLGTSGGLTGELFF. Here the CDR3 DNA reads TGTGCCAGCAGCGGACTAGGGACTAGCGGGGGCCTCACCGGGGAGCTGTTTTTT.

The gene calls are TRBV7-8 and TRBJ2-7; 10 nucleotides line up with TRBD2. V dropped 6 bases and J dropped 9; count of bases not matched to a gene: 14. Germline CDR1 SGHVS, CDR2 FQNEAQ. The CDR3 has 15 residues. The DNA for the CDR3 is TGTGCCAGCAGTTCGACCGGGACTAGCGTCGGCTTGCAGTACTTC. Translated: CASSSTGTSVGLQYF. Full variable domain (remainder filled in from reference TRBV7-8 and TRBJ2-7): GAGVSQSPRYKVAKRGQDVALRCDPISGHVSLFWYQQALGQGPEFLTYFQNEAQLDKSGLPSDRFFAERPEGSVSTLKIQRTQQEDSAVYLCASSSTGTSVGLQYFGPGTRLTVT.

This clone was counted once. This chain connects TRBV5-5 to TRBJ1-2, with D unresolved. Trimming pared 0 bases from V and 8 bases from J, leaving 8 bases between. The CDR3 extends over 12 amino acids. Germline V lookup: CDR1 SGHKS, CDR2 YYEKEE (reference sequence). Here the CDR3 DNA reads TGTGCCAGCAGCTTGGGATCGGGGGGCTACACCTTC. Its protein is CASSLGSGGYTF.

The V call is TRBV30, the J call TRBJ2-7; D is unclear. The germline gives CDR1 GTSNPN, CDR2 SVGIG (reference sequence). Trimming took 4 bases from V and 1 from J, leaving 8 bases between them. The CDR3 is made up of 12 amino acids. DNA of the CDR3: TGTGCCTGGAATTCTATTTCCTACGAGCAGTACTTC. It is translated as CAWNSISYEQYF.

The chain links TRBV5-1 to TRBJ2-3; TRBD1 might be the D (5 bases). Per the germline V gene, CDR1 is SGHRS and CDR2 is YFSETQ. The CDR3 length is 14 residues. V lost 0 bases and J lost 2, with 7 bases in between. DNA for the CDR3: TGCGCCAGCAGCTTGGGGGGCTCCACAGATACGCAGTATTTT. This sequence encodes CASSLGGSTDTQYF.

This chain links TRBV4-1 with TRBJ1-2, with unresolved D. V shed 3 bases and J shed 4 bases, with 18 bases lying between them. The CDR3 runs to 16 residues. Germline V CDR1 and CDR2: MGHRA, YSYEKL. CDR3 sequence reads: CASSQPEGRYFYGYTF. In DNA form, the CDR3 reads TGCGCCAGCAGCCAGCCCGAGGGTCGCTACTTCTATGGCTACACCTTC.

This chain connects TRBV15 to TRBJ2-3; TRBD1 matches at 10 bases. Germline V gene sequence: CDR1 LNHNV, CDR2 YYDKDF (reference sequence). The CDR3 loop spans 16 amino acids. V lost 1 base and J lost 3; bases outside the gene matches: 4. The CDR3 reads CATSRGQGASTDTQYF. The DNA of the CDR3 is TGTGCCACCAGCAGAGGACAGGGGGCATCGACAGATACGCAGTATTTT.

The chain is built from TRBV12-5 and TRBJ2-2; possibly TRBD2 for D (7 bases). The V end lost 8 bases, the J end lost 1 base, and 11 bases lay between the germline ends. Germline CDR1 LGHNT, CDR2 FRNRAP. The CDR3 covers 14 residues. The DNA for the CDR3 is TGTGCTAGTCGGGGGGCGATGAACACCGGGGAGCTGTTTTTT. This translates into CASRGAMNTGELFF.

Here the CDR3 DNA reads TGTGCCAGCAGTGGAGCGGGGGAAAAAGCCTACGAGCAGTACTTC. As protein: CASSGAGEKAYEQYF. The chain uses TRBV25-1 and TRBJ2-7; 8 nucleotides line up with TRBD2. The junction had 7 bases not matched to a gene; V was cut back by 4 bases and J by 2 bases. This CDR3 has 15 amino acids. Germline-derived CDR1 and CDR2 are MGHDK and SYGVNS.

The chain links TRBV28 to TRBJ2-7, with TRBD2 matching over 12 bases. Germline V gene lookup returns CDR1 MDHEN and CDR2 SYDVKM. The CDR3 consists of 16 residues. With 6 bases clipped from V and 6 bases from J, the junction kept 12 bases outside the gene matches. This CDR3 is CASRPGTSGFTGEQYF. DNA for the CDR3: TGTGCCAGCAGACCCGGGACTAGCGGGTTCACGGGCGAGCAGTACTTC.

The chain is built from TRBV6-5 and TRBJ1-3; D is unresolved. V was pared by 8 bases and J by 0 bases, with 8 bases between. The CDR3 loop spans 13 amino acids. Germline CDR1 reads MNHEY; CDR2 reads SVGAGI. The DNA of the CDR3 is TGTGCCAGCCGGGAGTCCTCTGGAAACACCATATATTTT. Amino acid sequence: CASRESSGNTIYF.

The V gene is TRBV2, the J gene TRBJ1-5, with 9 bases matching TRBD1. V was clipped by 6 bases and J by 6 bases; unmatched bases: 3. The CDR3 loop spans 13 amino acids. The V gene's germline CDR1 is SNHLY and CDR2 FYNNEI. CDR3 region: CASRNRGLQPQHF. For the CDR3, the DNA is TGTGCCAGCAGGAACAGGGGGCTTCAGCCCCAGCATTTT. The full variable domain, with the rest looked up from reference TRBV2 and TRBJ1-5, is EPEVTQTPSHQVTQMGQEVILRCVPISNHLYFYWYRQILGQKVEFLVSFYNNEISEKSEIFDDQFSVERPDGSNFTLKIRSTKLEDSAMYFCASRNRGLQPQHFGDGTRLSIL.

The chain couples TRBV29-1 to TRBJ2-7; 10 positions match TRBD1. CDR3 length: 14 residues. Germline V CDR1 and CDR2: SQVTM, ANQGSEA. Germline trimming cut 4 bases from V and 3 bases from J; bases unmatched to any gene: 6. The CDR3, as DNA: TGCAGCGTTGTGAGACAGGGGGCCGTCTACGAGCAGTACTTC. Residues: CSVVRQGAVYEQYF.

The chain recombines TRBV11-2 with TRBJ1-2, with 11 bases fitting TRBD1. Per germline, CDR1 SGHAT and CDR2 FQNNGV. CDR3 length: 13 residues. Trimming at V came to 3 bases and at J to 7 bases, leaving 1 base not matched to a gene. The CDR3 spells CASSLGQGVGYTF. As DNA, the CDR3 is TGTGCCAGCAGCTTGGGACAGGGGGTTGGCTACACCTTC.

V and J are TRBV10-3 and TRBJ2-5; 7 bases line up with TRBD2. Germline V CDR1 and CDR2: ENHRY, SYGVKD. V shed 2 bases and J 2 bases; nucleotides not matched to a gene: 5. CDR3 length: 15 amino acids. The CDR3 DNA is TGTGCCATCAGTGAGACGGGGGGAGGGCAAGAGACCCAGTACTTC. Its translation: CAISETGGGQETQYF.

The chain recombines TRBV5-1 with TRBJ2-3, with TRBD2 matching 12 bases. Losses at the gene ends were 1 base for V and 3 bases for J; bases not matched to a gene: 6. This CDR3 is 17 amino acids long. Germline V CDR1 and CDR2: SGHRS, YFSETQ. The CDR3 reads CASSLSLAGGPTDTQYF. DNA for the CDR3: TGCGCCAGCAGCTTGAGTCTAGCGGGAGGGCCAACAGATACGCAGTATTTT.

The gene calls are TRBV29-1 and TRBJ2-3; 8 nucleotides match TRBD1. The germline V gene encodes CDR1 SQVTM and CDR2 ANQGSEA. Germline trimming cut 6 bases from V and 0 bases from J; bases unmatched to any gene: 11. CDR3 length: 16 amino acids. CDR3 coding DNA: TGCAGCGTAGGTGCAGGGGGCGTGACTAGCACAGATACGCAGTATTTT. It is translated as CSVGAGGVTSTDTQYF.

The chain is built from TRBV19 and TRBJ2-2; 7 bases fit TRBD2. The CDR3 is 14 residues long. Per germline, CDR1 LNHDA and CDR2 SQIVND (reference sequence). The junction had 4 bases not matched to a gene; V was cut back by 5 bases and J by 4 bases. The CDR3 sequence: CASSGLGITGELFF. For the CDR3, the DNA is TGTGCCAGTAGTGGACTAGGCATCACCGGGGAGCTGTTTTTT.

This clone was recorded only once. The rearrangement joins TRBV6-5 to TRBJ2-7; D not certain. V was trimmed by 5 bases and J by 4 bases, leaving 12 bases between them. The CDR3 runs to 13 residues. CDR1 and CDR2 (germline): MNHEY, SVGAGI. The CDR3 sequence: CASSTDQEYEQYF. As DNA, the CDR3 is TGTGCCAGCAGTACCGATCAGGAATACGAGCAGTACTTC.

This chain links TRBV29-1 with TRBJ2-7; D ambiguous. Per the germline V gene, CDR1 is SQVTM and CDR2 is ANQGSEA. V was shortened by 8 bases and J by 2 bases, with 16 bases between the two germline ends. This CDR3 has 13 residues. The CDR3 nucleotides read TGCAGCCACTTGGGCAGGCCAGCCTACGAGCAGTACTTC. Protein sequence: CSHLGRPAYEQYF.

The sample holds a few counts of this clone. V gene TRBV19 combines with J gene TRBJ1-6; D is undetermined. Germline assignment: CDR1 LNHDA and CDR2 SQIVND (reference sequence). CDR3 size: 13 residues. Trimming took 0 bases from V and 10 from J, leaving 7 bases between them. The CDR3 DNA reads as TGTGCCAGTAGTATAGATCTGGGCTCACCCCTCCACTTT. Its protein product is CASSIDLGSPLHF.

This rearrangement joins TRBV15 to TRBJ2-7, with D unresolved. CDR1 LNHNV and CDR2 YYDKDF come from the germline V gene (reference sequence). V lost 0 bases and J lost 0, with 9 bases in between. The CDR3 runs to 15 residues. The CDR3 spells CATSRDLVSSYEQYF. CDR3 nucleotides: TGTGCCACCAGCAGAGATCTGGTTAGCTCCTACGAGCAGTACTTC.